One and the same sample provided the 22 T cell receptor beta chains below, sequenced in a study of cytomegalovirus exposure and HLA in healthy donors. Clones were sequenced by immunoSEQ multiplex PCR, and TCRdb holds only the in-frame ones, with some missing. Of under 300,000 clones in the sample, 70% to 90% were seen once. The sequencing sample was made of PBMCs. The source is a woman under 30 in good health and CMV-seronegative.

The V and J genes are TRBV28 and TRBJ1-5, with a tentative D call TRBD1 (5 bases). CDR3 length: 15 residues. Germline CDR1 reads MDHEN; CDR2 reads SYDVKM. The V end was cut by 4 bases, the J end by 9 bases, with 19 bases between. CDR3 sequence (DNA): TGTGCCAGCAGTTATAGGGCAGGGCGTAGTCGGCCCCAGCATTTT. It translates to CASSYRAGRSRPQHF.

This chain uses TRBV2 with TRBJ1-5, with 7 nucleotides matching TRBD1. This CDR3 has 15 amino acids. V shed 5 bases and J 1 base; nucleotides not matched to a gene: 5. Germline V gene sequence: CDR1 SNHLY, CDR2 FYNNEI. The CDR3 DNA reads as TGTGCCAGCAGTCCGACAGGGACAAGCAATCAGCCCCAGCATTTT. Translation: CASSPTGTSNQPQHF.

The rearrangement links TRBV10-3 to TRBJ2-1; 8 nucleotides agree with TRBD2. Germline assignment: CDR1 ENHRY and CDR2 SYGVKD. CDR3 length: 16 amino acids. Trimming cost V 7 bases and J 5 bases; bases outside gene matches: 13. The DNA of the CDR3 is TGTGCCATCACCGATGGAGGGACTAGGAGAGACAATGAGCAGTTCTTC. Its translation: CAITDGGTRRDNEQFF.

V is TRBV4-3 and J is TRBJ1-2; 8 nucleotides align to TRBD1. The CDR3 covers 15 residues. The V gene's germline CDR1 is LGHNA and CDR2 YSLEER. V lost 0 bases, J lost 7 bases, and 7 bases stayed unmatched. The CDR3 coding sequence is TGCGCCAGCAGCCAAGATGGCAGGGGGCTCGCTGGCTACACCTTC. This sequence encodes CASSQDGRGLAGYTF.

The rearrangement links TRBV27 to TRBJ2-6; maybe TRBD2 (6 bases). The germline CDR1 and CDR2 sequences are MNHEY and SMNVEV (reference sequence). V was clipped by 3 bases and J by 0 bases, with 6 bases between them. This CDR3 region has 15 residues. CDR3 nucleotide sequence: TGTGCCAGCAGTTTGGAGGGCTCTGGGGCCAACGTCCTGACTTTC. Translation gives CASSLEGSGANVLTF.

The gene calls are TRBV9 and TRBJ1-4; D perhaps matches TRBD1 (6 bases). This CDR3 is 15 amino acids long. Germline values: CDR1 SGDLS, CDR2 YYNGEE. Trimming took off 3 bases at V and 7 bases at J, with 16 bases between the two ends. The chain's CDR3 is CASSATGIGGEKLFF. CDR3 DNA sequence: TGTGCCAGCAGCGCCACAGGGATCGGCGGTGAAAAACTGTTTTTT.

This chain connects TRBV2 to TRBJ2-3; a weak D match, TRBD2 (6 bases). Germline V gives CDR1 SNHLY, CDR2 FYNNEI. The CDR3 totals 17 residues. The V and J ends lost 5 bases and 3 bases respectively, with 21 bases between them. The CDR3 DNA is TGTGCCAGCAGTACTACTCGGGGCGGGAAGCTGACAGATACGCAGTATTTT. Residues: CASSTTRGGKLTDTQYF. Full variable domain (missing parts from reference TRBV2 and TRBJ2-3): EPEVTQTPSHQVTQMGQEVILRCVPISNHLYFYWYRQILGQKVEFLVSFYNNEISEKSEIFDDQFSVERPDGSNFTLKIRSTKLEDSAMYFCASSTTRGGKLTDTQYFGPGTRLTVL.

This rearrangement joins TRBV28 to TRBJ1-1, with D unclear. Germline-derived CDR1 and CDR2 are MDHEN and SYDVKM. V was shortened by 7 bases and J by 1 base, with 16 bases between the two germline ends. This CDR3 is built from 15 residues. The CDR3 bases are TGTGCCAGCACCCGGCGCGGAATTACGAACACTGAAGCTTTCTTT. As protein: CASTRRGITNTEAFF.

The gene calls are TRBV11-2 and TRBJ2-7; 7 nucleotides line up with TRBD1. The CDR3 is 16 amino acids. The germline V gene encodes CDR1 SGHAT and CDR2 FQNNGV. V lost 5 bases to trimming and J lost 2 bases; unmatched junction nucleotides: 12. The CDR3 DNA sequence: TGTGCCAGCAGCGTCTCTGCCGGGACAGTCCCCTACGAGCAGTACTTC. It is translated as CASSVSAGTVPYEQYF.

This chain connects TRBV27 to TRBJ1-2, with 7 bases identical to TRBD1. CDR1 and CDR2 from the germline V gene are MNHEY and SMNVEV (reference sequence). The V and J ends lost 6 bases and 4 bases, in that order; junction bases with no gene match: 11. This CDR3 is 15 amino acids long. The CDR3 coding sequence is TGTGCCAGCAGCTCCGCCCCGACAGGGTTCTATGGCTACACCTTC. It translates to CASSSAPTGFYGYTF.

J is TRBJ2-7 and V is TRBV30, with TRBD2 matching 13 bases. Looked up from germline, CDR1 is GTSNPN and CDR2 is SVGIG (reference sequence). The trim removed 2 bases at V and 3 bases at J, leaving 4 bases unmatched. The CDR3 covers 15 residues. CDR3 nucleotide sequence: TGTGCCTGGAGTCCCCGACTAGCGGGAGGCTACGAGCAGTACTTC. Amino acids: CAWSPRLAGGYEQYF.

Of note for this clone: Different DNA sequences within this sample yield the same CDR3. This chain uses TRBV29-1 with TRBJ2-3, with TRBD2 matching 9 bases. Germline V gene data show CDR1 as SQVTM and CDR2 as ANQGSEA. The CDR3 runs 15 residues. J lost 0 bases, V lost 3 bases, and 4 bases had no gene match. As DNA, the CDR3 is TGCAGCGTTGAGGCTAGCGGGGCTAGCACAGATACGCAGTATTTT. Translation gives CSVEASGASTDTQYF.

V gene TRBV4-1 combines with J gene TRBJ1-2, with a possible D match to TRBD1 (5 bases). The germline V gene has CDR1 MGHRA and CDR2 YSYEKL. CDR3 length: 14 residues. V shed 5 bases and J shed 7 bases, with 17 bases lying between them. The CDR3 reads CASSLAGSAPGYTF. The CDR3 nucleotides read TGCGCCAGCAGCTTGGCAGGGTCGGCCCCTGGCTACACCTTC.

V usage is TRBV5-6 and J usage is TRBJ2-7, with 7 bases that match TRBD1. From germline, CDR1 is SGHDT and CDR2 YYEEEE. After removal of 4 bases from V and 3 bases from J, the junction contained 7 bases not matched to a gene. This CDR3 region has 14 residues. In nucleotides, the CDR3 is TGTGCCAGCAGCGTGGACAGGCAACTCTACGAGCAGTACTTC. This sequence encodes CASSVDRQLYEQYF.

This chain joins TRBV4-1 and TRBJ1-5, with D maybe TRBD1 (6 bases). Germline CDR1 MGHRA, CDR2 YSYEKL. The V end was cut by 3 bases, the J end by 2 bases, with 17 bases between. The CDR3 has 17 residues. CDR3 nucleotides: TGCGCCAGCAGCCAGGAGATCGGGGCAGGGGGCAATCAGCCCCAGCATTTT. Its protein is CASSQEIGAGGNQPQHF.

The rearrangement joins TRBV6-1 to TRBJ1-3, with 9 nucleotides matching TRBD1. Germline CDR1 MNHNS, CDR2 SASEGT. CDR3 length equals 15 residues. The V and J ends lost 7 bases and 0 bases, in that order; junction bases with no gene match: 4. The CDR3 spells CASTRDRVSGNTIYF. Here the CDR3 DNA reads TGTGCCAGCACTCGGGACAGGGTCTCTGGAAACACCATATATTTT.

The chain recombines TRBV15 with TRBJ2-7, with D possibly TRBD2 on 6 matching bases. Trimming took 0 bases from V and 1 from J, leaving 10 bases between them. From germline, CDR1 is LNHNV and CDR2 YYDKDF (reference sequence). The CDR3 extends over 15 amino acids. The CDR3 is CATSRDLGLSYEQYF. The CDR3, as DNA: TGTGCCACCAGCAGAGATCTCGGACTATCCTACGAGCAGTACTTC.

The genes are TRBV29-1 and TRBJ1-1; 9 positions agree with TRBD1. The CDR3 length is 16 residues. Trimming cost V 8 bases and J 1 base; bases outside gene matches: 14. Germline V CDR1 and CDR2: SQVTM, ANQGSEA. In DNA form, the CDR3 reads TGCAGCACCTATCCGGGACAGGGAAACGGGAACACTGAAGCTTTCTTT. As protein: CSTYPGQGNGNTEAFF.

The J gene is TRBJ1-1, the V gene TRBV5-1; 8 positions match TRBD1. This CDR3 has 15 residues. The V segment lost 4 bases and the J segment 1 base; nucleotides outside the gene matches: 6. Germline CDR1 and CDR2: SGHRS and YFSETQ. DNA for the CDR3: TGCGCCAGCAGCGACCTCGGGACAGGGAACACTGAAGCTTTCTTT. Amino acids: CASSDLGTGNTEAFF.

This clone was observed at least ten times. The chain recombines TRBV5-6 with TRBJ1-5; D ambiguous. V lost 1 base, J lost 0 bases, and 8 bases lay in between. This CDR3 spans 15 amino acids. Germline CDR1 is SGHDT and CDR2 is YYEEEE. The CDR3 here is CASSLRTYSNQPQHF. DNA of the CDR3: TGTGCCAGCAGCTTGCGGACTTATAGCAATCAGCCCCAGCATTTT.

This clone was seen once. The chain carries TRBV6-5 and TRBJ2-7, with 10 bases lining up with TRBD1. CDR1 is MNHEY and CDR2 is SVGAGI in the germline V gene. The CDR3 runs 15 residues. Trimming at V came to 4 bases and at J to 1 base, leaving 4 bases not matched to a gene. CDR3 DNA sequence: TGTGCCAGCAGTTCCCCGGGACAGGGGTCCTACGAGCAGTACTTC. Protein product: CASSSPGQGSYEQYF.

The V and J genes are TRBV7-8 and TRBJ2-6; possibly TRBD1 for D (6 bases). V lost 6 bases and J 1 base, leaving 10 bases between the germline ends. The length of the CDR3 is 15 residues. Per germline, CDR1 SGHVS and CDR2 FQNEAQ. DNA of the CDR3: TGTGCCAGCAGTTACCAGGGGTCTGGGGCCAACGTCCTGACTTTC. Residues: CASSYQGSGANVLTF.